These 20 T cell receptor beta chains were sequenced from one sample in a study of shared clonotypes between healthy human individuals (dated by TCRdb to about 2020). Library preparation used the immunoSEQ multiplex PCR assay. TCRdb holds this immuneACCESS table with in-frame rearrangements only. Some clones are missing; in checked studies, unresolved V genes explain under half, and the rest has no known cause. The sample table shows 2,500,000 or so clones, and just under 95% are seen once. The leading ten clones occupy 0.37% of the sample. Sequenced sample: naive CD4+ T cells from PBMCs. In the paper's terms, the cell subset or site label means: CD45RA+ positively selected. These receptors came from a man aged 18 to 30 in good health. Some clones in this sample may be carry-over from other donors' samples.

This sequence joins TRBV6-5 and TRBJ1-2, with a tentative D call TRBD1 (5 bases). Germline V CDR1 and CDR2: MNHEY, SVGAGI. Between the trimmed V and J ends, which lost 6 bases and 14 bases, there was a span of 19 bases. This CDR3 comprises 12 residues. The CDR3 DNA follows: TGTGCCAGCAGCCAGCCAGGGTTGGGGGAAACCTTC. Translated, it gives CASSQPGLGETF.

The J gene is TRBJ2-7, the V gene TRBV4-1; D not certain. The CDR3 consists of 15 residues. V was clipped by 1 base and J by 5 bases, with 15 bases between them. Germline CDR1 and CDR2: MGHRA and YSYEKL. The CDR3 DNA follows: TGCGCCAGCAGCCAAGGGTGGGTGGGGATGAACGAGCAGTACTTC. Protein product: CASSQGWVGMNEQYF.

This clone was counted between two and nine times. This chain uses TRBV6-6 with TRBJ1-1; 7 bases agree with TRBD1. The CDR3 consists of 11 residues. Germline CDR1 MNHNY, CDR2 SVGAGI (reference sequence). V lost 6 bases, J lost 8 bases, and 3 bases stayed unmatched. CDR3 amino acids: CASRGDREAFF. Here the CDR3 DNA reads TGTGCCAGCAGGGGGGACAGAGAAGCTTTCTTT.

This chain's CDR3 is CASSHGPRGSGNTEAFF. The CDR3 DNA reads TGTGCCAGCAGCCACGGCCCAAGAGGGTCGGGGAACACTGAAGCTTTCTTT. The chain carries TRBV4-2 and TRBJ1-1; D remains ambiguous. V lost 3 bases and J 1 base, leaving 18 bases between the germline ends. The germline CDR1 and CDR2 sequences are LGHNA and YNFKEQ. The CDR3 spans 17 residues.

J is TRBJ1-2 and V is TRBV5-1; no definite D call. Trimming left V 1 base short and J 4 bases short, with 8 bases between. This CDR3 spans 13 amino acids. Germline-derived CDR1 and CDR2 are SGHRS and YFSETQ. CDR3 coding DNA: TGCGCCAGCAGCTTGAATGGTGGCTATGGCTACACCTTC. Its translation is CASSLNGGYGYTF.

The genes are TRBV4-1 and TRBJ2-4; 14 nucleotides match TRBD2. In germline, CDR1 is MGHRA, CDR2 YSYEKL. The CDR3 extends over 20 amino acids. V lost 4 bases and J lost 0; bases outside the gene matches: 11. The CDR3 nucleotides read TGCGCCAGCAGCCCCGACATGGGACTAGCGGGAGTCTTAGCCAAAAACATTCAGTACTTC. It encodes CASSPDMGLAGVLAKNIQYF.

To note about this clone: Other DNA sequences in this specimen translate into the identical CDR3. The chain combines TRBV5-1 with TRBJ2-5; 12 bases match TRBD2. From germline, CDR1 is SGHRS and CDR2 YFSETQ. V shed 0 bases and J 2 bases; nucleotides not matched to a gene: 5. The CDR3 runs 17 residues. CDR3 amino acids: CASSLGGLAGDQETQYF. CDR3 in DNA: TGCGCCAGCAGCTTGGGGGGACTAGCGGGTGATCAAGAGACCCAGTACTTC.

The chain couples TRBV28 to TRBJ1-1, with 7 bases identical to TRBD1. J gave up 6 bases and V 5 bases, and 3 bases lay outside the gene matches. Per the germline V gene, CDR1 is MDHEN and CDR2 is SYDVKM. The CDR3 extends over 12 amino acids. CDR3 sequence reads: CASSPRGPEAFF. CDR3 sequence (DNA): TGTGCCAGCAGTCCGAGGGGGCCTGAAGCTTTCTTT.

Of note for this clone: Distinct nucleotide sequences in the sample also encode this CDR3. This chain links TRBV20-1 with TRBJ2-5; the D is unclear. Germline CDR1 reads DFQATT; CDR2 reads SNEGSKA (reference sequence). Trimming pared 5 bases from V and 5 bases from J, leaving 9 bases between. This CDR3 region has 11 residues. CDR3 DNA sequence: TGCAGTGCTTCGGGTAGGGAGACCCAGTACTTC. This gives the protein CSASGRETQYF.

This chain uses TRBV6-5 with TRBJ2-2; maybe TRBD1 (5 bases). Germline lookup yields CDR1 MNHEY and CDR2 SVGAGI. V lost 6 bases and J 6 bases, leaving 17 bases between the germline ends. The CDR3 length is 15 residues. The CDR3 DNA is TGTGCCAGCAGCCCCATGTGGGGCTCGCCCGGGGAGCTGTTTTTT. This codes for CASSPMWGSPGELFF.

The V call is TRBV2, the J call TRBJ2-3; the D call may be TRBD1 or TRBD2 (5 bases each). Germline-derived CDR1 and CDR2 are SNHLY and FYNNEI. CDR3 length: 17 amino acids. With 1 base removed from V and 5 bases from J, the gap between germline ends came to 19 bases. The CDR3 loop is CASSEEGATGGLDTQYF. The CDR3, as DNA: TGTGCCAGCAGTGAAGAGGGAGCAACAGGAGGTCTAGATACGCAGTATTTT.

This rearrangement joins TRBV30 to TRBJ2-4, with unresolved D. The CDR3 covers 15 residues. V lost 1 base to trimming and J lost 3 bases, with 13 bases between them. Germline V gene data show CDR1 as GTSNPN and CDR2 as SVGIG (reference sequence). This chain's CDR3 is CAWSDTSWVKNIQYF. The CDR3, as DNA: TGTGCCTGGAGTGACACCTCGTGGGTCAAAAACATTCAGTACTTC.

The V and J genes are TRBV28 and TRBJ2-1; 12 bases agree with TRBD2. Germline assignment: CDR1 MDHEN and CDR2 SYDVKM. The CDR3 runs 15 residues. The J segment lost 6 bases and the V segment lost 6 bases, leaving 6 bases of the junction unmatched. The CDR3 DNA follows: TGTGCCAGCAGCTCTAGCGGGAGGGCCCTCAATGAGCAGTTCTTC. The encoded protein is CASSSSGRALNEQFF.

V usage is TRBV11-2 and J usage is TRBJ2-5; D remains unclear. The germline V gene encodes CDR1 SGHAT and CDR2 FQNNGV. V lost 6 bases and J 4 bases, leaving 6 bases between the germline ends. This CDR3 comprises 11 residues. DNA for the CDR3: TGTGCCAGCAGAGTCGGAGAGACCCAGTACTTC. This encodes CASRVGETQYF.

The V call is TRBV27, the J call TRBJ2-7, with 10 bases lining up with TRBD1. V lost 4 bases, J lost 2 bases, and 5 bases stayed unmatched. Germline CDR1 is MNHEY and CDR2 is SMNVEV (reference sequence). The CDR3 runs to 15 residues. Here the CDR3 DNA reads TGTGCCAGCAGTTACAGGACAGGGGGAGCCTACGAGCAGTACTTC. It translates to CASSYRTGGAYEQYF.

The chain uses TRBV5-6 and TRBJ1-4; no definite D call. Looked up from germline, CDR1 is SGHDT and CDR2 is YYEEEE. CDR3 size: 14 residues. V was cut by 4 bases and J by 7 bases, with 14 bases left in between. The CDR3 loop reads CASSRRHPGEKLFF. In DNA form, the CDR3 reads TGTGCCAGCAGCCGCCGGCACCCGGGTGAAAAACTGTTTTTT.

The genes are TRBV28 and TRBJ1-5, with a tentative D call TRBD1 (5 bases). Per the germline V gene, CDR1 is MDHEN and CDR2 is SYDVKM. The CDR3 extends over 14 amino acids. V was cut by 6 bases and J by 9 bases, with 18 bases left in between. The CDR3 nucleotides are TGTGCCAGCAGACGGGGGGGGGTTCCCTGGCCCCAGCATTTT. It specifies CASRRGGVPWPQHF.

The chain uses TRBV9 and TRBJ2-2, with unresolved D. V was cut by 1 base and J by 4 bases, with 11 bases left in between. The CDR3 totals 15 residues. The germline CDR1 and CDR2 sequences are SGDLS and YYNGEE. The chain's CDR3 is CASSVRNYRTGELFF. The CDR3 coding sequence is TGTGCCAGCAGCGTAAGAAACTACCGCACCGGGGAGCTGTTTTTT.

This chain connects TRBV6-6 to TRBJ1-1; TRBD1 agrees at 7 bases. Losses at the gene ends were 5 bases for V and 0 bases for J; bases not matched to a gene: 6. The V gene's germline CDR1 is MNHNY and CDR2 SVGAGI (reference sequence). The CDR3 covers 15 residues. CDR3: CASSRGQAMNTEAFF. Here the CDR3 DNA reads TGTGCCAGCAGTCGAGGACAGGCCATGAACACTGAAGCTTTCTTT.

The chain combines TRBV6-4 with TRBJ1-4; 9 bases are shared with TRBD1. V was pared by 6 bases and J by 7 bases, with 6 bases of the junction left unmatched. CDR3 size: 14 residues. CDR1 and CDR2 (germline): MRHNA, SNTAGT. The CDR3 region is CASRTDRGSEKLFF. CDR3 sequence (DNA): TGTGCCAGCAGAACCGACAGGGGGAGTGAAAAACTGTTTTTT.